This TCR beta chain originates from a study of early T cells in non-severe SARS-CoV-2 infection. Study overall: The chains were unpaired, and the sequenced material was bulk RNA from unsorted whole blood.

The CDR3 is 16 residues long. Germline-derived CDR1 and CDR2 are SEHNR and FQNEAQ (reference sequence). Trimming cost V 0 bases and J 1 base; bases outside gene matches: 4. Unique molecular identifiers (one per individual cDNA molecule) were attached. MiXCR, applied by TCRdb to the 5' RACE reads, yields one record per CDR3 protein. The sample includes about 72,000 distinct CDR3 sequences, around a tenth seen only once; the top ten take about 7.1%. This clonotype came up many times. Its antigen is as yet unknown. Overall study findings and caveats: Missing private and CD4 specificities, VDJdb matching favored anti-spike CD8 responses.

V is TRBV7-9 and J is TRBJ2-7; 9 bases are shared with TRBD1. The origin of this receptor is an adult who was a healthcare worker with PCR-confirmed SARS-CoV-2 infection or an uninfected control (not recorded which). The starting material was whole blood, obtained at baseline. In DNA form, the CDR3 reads TGTGCCAGCAGCTTAGCGGGGACAGGGTTTTCCTACGAGCAGTACTTC. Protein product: CASSLAGTGFSYEQYF.